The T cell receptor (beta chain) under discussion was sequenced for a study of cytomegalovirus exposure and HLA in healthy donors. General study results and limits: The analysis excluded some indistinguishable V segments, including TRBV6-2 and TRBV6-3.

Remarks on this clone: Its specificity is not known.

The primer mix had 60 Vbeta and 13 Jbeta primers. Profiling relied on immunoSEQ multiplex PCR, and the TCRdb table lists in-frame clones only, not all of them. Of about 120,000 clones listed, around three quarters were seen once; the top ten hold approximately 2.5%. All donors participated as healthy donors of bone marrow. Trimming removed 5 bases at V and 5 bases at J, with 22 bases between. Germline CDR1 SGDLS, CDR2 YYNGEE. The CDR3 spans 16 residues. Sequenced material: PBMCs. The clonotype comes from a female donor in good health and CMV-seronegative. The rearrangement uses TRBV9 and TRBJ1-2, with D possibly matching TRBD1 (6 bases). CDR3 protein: CASRGARQGHKYGYTF. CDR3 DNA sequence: TGTGCCAGCAGGGGGGCCCGGCAGGGACATAAGTATGGCTACACCTTC.